The 4 T cell receptor beta chains given below trace back to one sample, sequenced in a study of beta chain features in type 1 diabetes. The authors reverse transcribed all of the isolated RNA, so sequencing captured expressed TCRB transcripts. Produced via immunoSEQ multiplex PCR; TCRdb's table is partial and in-frame only. The data contain 200,000 to 300,000 clones, 68% of them singletons. The sample consisted of naive CD4+ T cells from blood. The receptors were gathered from a man aged 30 to 45 in good health.

The V and J genes are TRBV14 and TRBJ2-6; D remains unclear. The V gene's germline CDR1 is SGHDN and CDR2 FVKESK. Trimming took 4 bases from V and 4 from J, leaving 8 bases between them. The CDR3 extends over 14 amino acids. This CDR3 is CASSLLSGANVLTF. CDR3 in DNA: TGTGCCAGCAGCCTCCTGTCCGGGGCCAACGTCCTGACTTTC.

The J gene is TRBJ2-1, the V gene TRBV2; 8 bases line up with TRBD1. The CDR3 contains 15 residues. CDR1 and CDR2 from the germline V gene are SNHLY and FYNNEI. The trim removed 6 bases at V and 5 bases at J, leaving 9 bases unmatched. CDR3 loop: CASSRDRGTNNEQFF. Written as DNA, the CDR3 is TGTGCCAGCAGCCGAGACAGGGGCACTAACAATGAGCAGTTCTTC.

The chain is built from TRBV5-1 and TRBJ2-6; 8 nucleotides line up with TRBD1. The germline gives CDR1 SGHRS, CDR2 YFSETQ. The CDR3 is 16 residues long. V gave up 4 bases and J gave up 6 bases; unmatched junction bases: 9. DNA for the CDR3: TGCGCCAGCAGCGTTGGCAGGGGGCCCGAGGCCAACGTCCTGACTTTC. Translation gives CASSVGRGPEANVLTF.

This chain connects TRBV5-1 to TRBJ2-4, with D unclear. Deletions cut 2 bases from V and 0 bases from J, with 9 bases between. Germline-derived CDR1 and CDR2 are SGHRS and YFSETQ. The CDR3 has 15 residues. Here the CDR3 DNA reads TGCGCCAGCAGCTTCGACGGATTAGCCAAAAACATTCAGTACTTC. The encoded protein is CASSFDGLAKNIQYF. The variable domain in full, with the rest retrieved from reference TRBV5-1 and TRBJ2-4, is KAGVTQTPRYLIKTRGQQVTLSCSPISGHRSVSWYQQTPGQGLQFLFEYFSETQRNKGNFPGRFSGRQFSNSRSEMNVSTLELGDSALYLCASSFDGLAKNIQYFGAGTRLSVL.